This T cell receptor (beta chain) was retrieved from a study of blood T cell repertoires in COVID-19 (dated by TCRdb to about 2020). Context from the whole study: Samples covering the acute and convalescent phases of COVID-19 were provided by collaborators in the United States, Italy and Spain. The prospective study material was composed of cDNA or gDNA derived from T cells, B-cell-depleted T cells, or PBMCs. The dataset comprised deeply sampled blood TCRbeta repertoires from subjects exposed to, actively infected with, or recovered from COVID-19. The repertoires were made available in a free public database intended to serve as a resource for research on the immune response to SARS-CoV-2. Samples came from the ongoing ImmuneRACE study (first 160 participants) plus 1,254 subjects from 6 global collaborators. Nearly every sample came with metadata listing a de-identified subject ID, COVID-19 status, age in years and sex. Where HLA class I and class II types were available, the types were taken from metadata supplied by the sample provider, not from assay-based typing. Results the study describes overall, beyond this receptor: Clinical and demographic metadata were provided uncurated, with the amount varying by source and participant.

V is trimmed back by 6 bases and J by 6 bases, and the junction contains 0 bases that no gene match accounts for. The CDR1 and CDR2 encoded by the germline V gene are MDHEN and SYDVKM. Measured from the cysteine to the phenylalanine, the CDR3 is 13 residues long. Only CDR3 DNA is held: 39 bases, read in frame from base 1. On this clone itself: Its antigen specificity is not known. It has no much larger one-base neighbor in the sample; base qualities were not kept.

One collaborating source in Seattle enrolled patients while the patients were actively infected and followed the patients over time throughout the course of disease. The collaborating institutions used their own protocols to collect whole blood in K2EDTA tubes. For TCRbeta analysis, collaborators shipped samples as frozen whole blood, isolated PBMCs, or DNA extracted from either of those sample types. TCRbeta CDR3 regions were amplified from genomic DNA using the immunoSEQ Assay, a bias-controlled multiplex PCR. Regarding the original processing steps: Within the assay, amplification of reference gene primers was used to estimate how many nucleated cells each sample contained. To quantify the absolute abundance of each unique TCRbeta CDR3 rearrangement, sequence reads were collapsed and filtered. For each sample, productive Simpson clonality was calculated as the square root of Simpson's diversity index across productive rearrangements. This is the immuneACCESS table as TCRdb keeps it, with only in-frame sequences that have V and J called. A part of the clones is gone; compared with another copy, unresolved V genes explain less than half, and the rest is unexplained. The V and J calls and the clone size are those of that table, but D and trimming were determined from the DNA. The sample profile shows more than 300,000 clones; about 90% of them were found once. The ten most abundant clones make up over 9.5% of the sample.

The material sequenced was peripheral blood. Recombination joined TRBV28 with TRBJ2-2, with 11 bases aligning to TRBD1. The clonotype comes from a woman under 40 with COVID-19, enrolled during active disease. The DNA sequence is TGTGCCAGCAGGGGACAGGGGGCCGGGGAGCTGTTTTTT. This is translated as CASRGQGAGELFF.